This TCR beta chain was documented in a study of blood T cell repertoires in COVID-19. The germline V gene has CDR1 MDHEN and CDR2 SYDVKM. This CDR3 comprises 15 residues. V lost 6 bases to trimming and J lost 4 bases; unmatched junction nucleotides: 12. Data came from immunoSEQ multiplex PCR; TCRdb stores just in-frame clones and leaves some out. Of roughly 190,000 clones in the sample, around 85% were seen once. Sequenced input: PBMCs or T cells enriched from blood (not recorded which). The rearrangement uses TRBV28 and TRBJ2-7; 7 bases are a match to TRBD1. The sequence was collected from a woman in her 30s who had recovered from COVID-19. CDR3 protein: CASRAQDRNFYEQYF. In DNA, the CDR3 is TGTGCCAGCAGGGCCCAGGACAGGAACTTTTACGAGCAGTACTTC.